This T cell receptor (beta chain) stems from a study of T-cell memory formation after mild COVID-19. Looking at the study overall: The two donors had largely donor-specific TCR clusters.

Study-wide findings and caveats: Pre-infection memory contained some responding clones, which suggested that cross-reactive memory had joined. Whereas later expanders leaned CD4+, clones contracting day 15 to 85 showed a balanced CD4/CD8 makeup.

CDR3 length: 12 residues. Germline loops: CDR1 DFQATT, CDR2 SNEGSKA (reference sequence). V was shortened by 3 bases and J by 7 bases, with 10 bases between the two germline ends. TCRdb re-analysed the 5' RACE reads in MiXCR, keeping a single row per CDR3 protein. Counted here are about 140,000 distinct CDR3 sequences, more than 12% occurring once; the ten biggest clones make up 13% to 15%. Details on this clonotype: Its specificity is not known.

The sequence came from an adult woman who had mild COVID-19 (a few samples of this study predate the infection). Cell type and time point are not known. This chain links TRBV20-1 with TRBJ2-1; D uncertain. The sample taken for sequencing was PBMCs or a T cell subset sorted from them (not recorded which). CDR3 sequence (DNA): TGCAGTGCTAGGCCTCTAGTAAATGAGCAGTTCTTC. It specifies CSARPLVNEQFF.